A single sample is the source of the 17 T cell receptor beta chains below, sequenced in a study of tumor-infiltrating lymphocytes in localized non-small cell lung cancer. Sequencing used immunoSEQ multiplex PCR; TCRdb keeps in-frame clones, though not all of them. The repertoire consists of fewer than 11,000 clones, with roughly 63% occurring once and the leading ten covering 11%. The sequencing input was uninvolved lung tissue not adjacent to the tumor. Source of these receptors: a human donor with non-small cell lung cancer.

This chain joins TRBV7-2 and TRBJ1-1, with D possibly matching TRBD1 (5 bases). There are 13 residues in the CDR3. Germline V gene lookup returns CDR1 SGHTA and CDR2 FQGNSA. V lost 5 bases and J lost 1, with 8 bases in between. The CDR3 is CASSPGRNTEAFF. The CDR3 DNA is TGTGCCAGCAGCCCAGGGAGGAACACTGAAGCTTTCTTT.

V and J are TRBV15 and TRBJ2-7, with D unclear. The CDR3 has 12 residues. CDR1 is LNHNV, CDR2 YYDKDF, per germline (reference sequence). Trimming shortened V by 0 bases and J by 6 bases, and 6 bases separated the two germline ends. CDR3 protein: CATSREGGEQYF. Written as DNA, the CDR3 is TGTGCCACCAGCAGAGAAGGCGGCGAGCAGTACTTC.

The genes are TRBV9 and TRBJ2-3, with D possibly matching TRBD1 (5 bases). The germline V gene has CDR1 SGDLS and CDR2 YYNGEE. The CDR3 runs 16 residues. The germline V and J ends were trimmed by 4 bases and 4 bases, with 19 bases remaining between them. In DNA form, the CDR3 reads TGTGCCAGCAGCTTTGTTTGGGGCGTCACCCCAGATACGCAGTATTTT. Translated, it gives CASSFVWGVTPDTQYF.

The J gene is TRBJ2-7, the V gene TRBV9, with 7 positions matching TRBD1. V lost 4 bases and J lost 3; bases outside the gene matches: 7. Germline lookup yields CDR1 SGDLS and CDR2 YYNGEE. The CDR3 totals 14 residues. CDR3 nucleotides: TGTGCCAGCAGCCCCGGACAGGTTGGCTACGAGCAGTACTTC. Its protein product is CASSPGQVGYEQYF.

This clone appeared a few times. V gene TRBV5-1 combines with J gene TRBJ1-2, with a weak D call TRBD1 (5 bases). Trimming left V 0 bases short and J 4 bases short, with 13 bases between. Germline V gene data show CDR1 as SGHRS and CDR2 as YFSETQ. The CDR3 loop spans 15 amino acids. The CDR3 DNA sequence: TGCGCCAGCAGCTTGGCCGACGGACACGTCTATGGCTACACCTTC. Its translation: CASSLADGHVYGYTF.

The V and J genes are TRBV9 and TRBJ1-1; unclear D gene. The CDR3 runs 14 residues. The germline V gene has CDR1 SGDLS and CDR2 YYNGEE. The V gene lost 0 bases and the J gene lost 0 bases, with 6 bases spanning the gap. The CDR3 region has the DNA TGTGCCAGCAGCGTAGAGGCAGTGAACACTGAAGCTTTCTTT. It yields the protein CASSVEAVNTEAFF.

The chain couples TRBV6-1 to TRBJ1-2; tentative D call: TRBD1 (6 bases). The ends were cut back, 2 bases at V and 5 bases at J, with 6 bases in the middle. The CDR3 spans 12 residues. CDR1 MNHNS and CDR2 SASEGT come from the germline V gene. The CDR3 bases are TGTGCCAGCAGTGAAACAGGGTATGGCTACACCTTC. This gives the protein CASSETGYGYTF.

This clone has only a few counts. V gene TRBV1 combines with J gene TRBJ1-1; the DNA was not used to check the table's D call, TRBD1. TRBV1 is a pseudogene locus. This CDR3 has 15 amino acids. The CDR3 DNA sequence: TGCACCAGCAGCTTTCCGGGACAGGGGAGCACTGAAGCTTTCTTT. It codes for CTSSFPGQGSTEAFF.

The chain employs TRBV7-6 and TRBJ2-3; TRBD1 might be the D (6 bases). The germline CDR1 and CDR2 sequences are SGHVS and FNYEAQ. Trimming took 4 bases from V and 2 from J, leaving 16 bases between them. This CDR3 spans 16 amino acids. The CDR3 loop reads CASSSQGRGYTDTQYF. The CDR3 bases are TGTGCCAGCAGCTCTCAAGGCAGGGGATACACAGATACGCAGTATTTT.

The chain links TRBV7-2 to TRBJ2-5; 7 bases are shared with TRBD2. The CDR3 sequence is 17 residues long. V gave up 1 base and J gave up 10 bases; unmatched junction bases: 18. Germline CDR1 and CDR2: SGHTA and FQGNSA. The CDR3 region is CASSLGVAGASPRGQYF. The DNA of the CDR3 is TGTGCCAGCAGCTTAGGTGTAGCGGGCGCCTCCCCTCGCGGCCAGTACTTC.

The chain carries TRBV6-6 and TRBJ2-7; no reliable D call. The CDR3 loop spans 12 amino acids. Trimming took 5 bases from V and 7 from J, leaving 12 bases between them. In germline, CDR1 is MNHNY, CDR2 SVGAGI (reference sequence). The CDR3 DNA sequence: TGTGCCAGCAGTCCGAATATAGGGGAGCAGTACTTC. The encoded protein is CASSPNIGEQYF.

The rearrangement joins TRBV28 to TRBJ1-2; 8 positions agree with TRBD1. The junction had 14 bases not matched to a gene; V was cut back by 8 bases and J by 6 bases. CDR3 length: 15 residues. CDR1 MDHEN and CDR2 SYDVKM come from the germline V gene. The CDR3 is CASLPGAGGINGYTF. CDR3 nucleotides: TGTGCCAGCTTACCTGGGGCAGGGGGCATCAATGGCTACACCTTC.

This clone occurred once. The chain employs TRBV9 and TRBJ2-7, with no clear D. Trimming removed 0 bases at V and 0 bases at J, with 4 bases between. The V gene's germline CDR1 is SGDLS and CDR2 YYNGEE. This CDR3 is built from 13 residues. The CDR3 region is CASSVDSSYEQYF. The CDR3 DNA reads TGTGCCAGCAGCGTAGACTCCTCCTACGAGCAGTACTTC.

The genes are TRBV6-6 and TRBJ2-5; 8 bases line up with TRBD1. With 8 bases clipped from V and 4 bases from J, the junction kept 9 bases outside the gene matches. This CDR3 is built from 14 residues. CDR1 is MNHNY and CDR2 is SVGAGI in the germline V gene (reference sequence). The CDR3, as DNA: TGTGCCAGCGGGGACTCAGGGGGCGCAGAGACCCAGTACTTC. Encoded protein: CASGDSGGAETQYF.

The chain's CDR3 is CASSILPRNTEAFF. CDR3 bases: TGTGCCAGTAGTATACTCCCCAGGAACACTGAAGCTTTCTTT. The V call is TRBV19, the J call TRBJ1-1; the D is unclear. V was cut by 2 bases and J by 1 base, with 8 bases left in between. The CDR3 covers 14 residues. Germline V lookup: CDR1 LNHDA, CDR2 SQIVND (reference sequence). Full variable domain (outside the CDR3, taken from reference TRBV19 and TRBJ1-1): DGGITQSPKYLFRKEGQNVTLSCEQNLNHDAMYWYRQDPGQGLRLIYYSQIVNDFQKGDIAEGYSVSREKKESFPLTVTSAQKNPTAFYLCASSILPRNTEAFFGQGTRLTVV.

The CDR3 protein is CASSYPGETQYF. In DNA, the CDR3 is TGTGCCAGCAGTTACCCTGGGGAGACCCAGTACTTC. The rearrangement uses TRBV6-6 and TRBJ2-5, with D uncertain. Germline lookup yields CDR1 MNHNY and CDR2 SVGAGI (reference sequence). V was cut by 2 bases and J by 5 bases, with 6 bases left in between. The CDR3 covers 12 residues.

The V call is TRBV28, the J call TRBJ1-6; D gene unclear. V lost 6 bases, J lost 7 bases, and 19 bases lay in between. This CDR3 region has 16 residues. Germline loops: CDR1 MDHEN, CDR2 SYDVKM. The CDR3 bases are TGTGCCAGCAGCAGTTTGATGGACGGGCGAAATTCACCCCTCCACTTT. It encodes CASSSLMDGRNSPLHF.